This T cell receptor (beta chain) came from a study of blood T cell repertoires in COVID-19. Study at large: Researchers got acute and convalescent COVID-19 samples from the United States, Italy and Spain. PBMCs, B-cell-depleted T cells, or T cells were the source of the cDNA or gDNA that made up the material.

The CDR3 runs to 16 residues. Trimming cost V 4 bases and J 6 bases, with 16 bases left between them. CDR1 is SGHDN, CDR2 FVKESK, per germline. Under the authors' procedure: Reference gene primer amplification in the assay estimated nucleated cell counts. The data were produced by immunoSEQ multiplex PCR, yet TCRdb's version contains in-frame clones alone and is incomplete. That table gives V, J and clone size, and the DNA gave D and trimming. The sample lists about 60,000 clones, around 88% seen once, with less than 20% in the top ten. This receptor was identified in a woman of 80 years or more with active COVID-19. V usage is TRBV14 and J usage is TRBJ1-6; D is possibly TRBD1 (5 bases). Specimen: peripheral blood. DNA for the CDR3: TGTGCCAGCAGCCCCCGCGGGGCTTATGGTAATTCACCCCTCCACTTT. This codes for CASSPRGAYGNSPLHF.